This T cell receptor beta chain was observed in a study of control samples from healthy donors and cancer patients. V lost 4 bases and J 6 bases, leaving 12 bases between the germline ends. The CDR3 totals 13 residues. The germline V gene has CDR1 SGHDN and CDR2 FVKESK. Sequenced by immunoSEQ multiplex PCR; TCRdb stores in-frame clones only, minus some. Among 250,000 to 300,000 clones, about 80% were seen once, and the ten largest hold roughly 15%. The specimen was PBMCs. The chain uses TRBV14 and TRBJ1-1; D is possibly TRBD1 (5 bases). This clonotype originated in an older woman with lung cancer. Here the CDR3 reads CASSPRRESEAFF. For the CDR3, the DNA is TGTGCCAGCAGCCCCCGCAGGGAGTCTGAAGCTTTCTTT.